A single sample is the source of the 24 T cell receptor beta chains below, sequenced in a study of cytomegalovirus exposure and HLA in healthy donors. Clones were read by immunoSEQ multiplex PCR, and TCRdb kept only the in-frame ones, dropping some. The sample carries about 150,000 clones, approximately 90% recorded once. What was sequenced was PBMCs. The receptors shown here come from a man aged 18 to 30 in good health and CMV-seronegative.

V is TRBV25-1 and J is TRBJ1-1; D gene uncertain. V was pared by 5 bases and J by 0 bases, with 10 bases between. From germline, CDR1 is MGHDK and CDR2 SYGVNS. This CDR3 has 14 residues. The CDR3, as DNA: TGTGCCAGCAGTCCCGGGTCGGTGAACACTGAAGCTTTCTTT. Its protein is CASSPGSVNTEAFF. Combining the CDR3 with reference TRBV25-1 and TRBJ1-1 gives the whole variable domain EADIYQTPRYLVIGTGKKITLECSQTMGHDKMYWYQQDPGMELHLIHYSYGVNSTEKGDLSSESTVSRIRTEHFPLTLESARPSHTSQYLCASSPGSVNTEAFFGQGTRLTVV.

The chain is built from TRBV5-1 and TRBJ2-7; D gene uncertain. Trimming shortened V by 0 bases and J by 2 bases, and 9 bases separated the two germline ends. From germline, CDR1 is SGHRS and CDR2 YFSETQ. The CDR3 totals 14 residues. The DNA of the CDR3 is TGCGCCAGCAGCTTGGTCTCCACAACCTACGAGCAGTACTTC. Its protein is CASSLVSTTYEQYF.

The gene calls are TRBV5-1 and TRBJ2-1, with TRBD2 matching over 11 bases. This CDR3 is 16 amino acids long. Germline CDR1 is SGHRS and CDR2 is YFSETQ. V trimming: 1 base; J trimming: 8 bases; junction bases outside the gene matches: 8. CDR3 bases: TGCGCCAGCAGCTTGTACGAGTCTAGCGGGAGGTATGAGCAGTTCTTC. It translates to CASSLYESSGRYEQFF.

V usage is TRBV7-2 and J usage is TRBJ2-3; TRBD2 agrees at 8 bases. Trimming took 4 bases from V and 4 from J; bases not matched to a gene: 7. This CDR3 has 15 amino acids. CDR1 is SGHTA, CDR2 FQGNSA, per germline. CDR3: CASSWKTSAPDTQYF. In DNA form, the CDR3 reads TGTGCCAGCAGCTGGAAGACTAGCGCCCCAGATACGCAGTATTTT.

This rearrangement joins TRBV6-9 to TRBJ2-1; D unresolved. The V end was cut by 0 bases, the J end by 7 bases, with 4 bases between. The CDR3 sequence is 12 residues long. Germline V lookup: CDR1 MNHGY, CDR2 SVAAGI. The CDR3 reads CASSYSGNEQFF. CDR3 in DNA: TGTGCCAGCAGTTATTCCGGGAATGAGCAGTTCTTC.

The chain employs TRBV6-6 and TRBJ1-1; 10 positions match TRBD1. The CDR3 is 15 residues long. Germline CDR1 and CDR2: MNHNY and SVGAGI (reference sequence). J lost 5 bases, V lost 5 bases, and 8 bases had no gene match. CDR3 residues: CASSLPQGQGTEAFF. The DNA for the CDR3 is TGTGCCAGCAGTCTTCCGCAGGGACAGGGGACTGAAGCTTTCTTT.

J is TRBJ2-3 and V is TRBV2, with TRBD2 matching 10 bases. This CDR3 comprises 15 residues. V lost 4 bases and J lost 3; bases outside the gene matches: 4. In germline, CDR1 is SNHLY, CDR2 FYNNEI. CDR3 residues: CASSVEGLATDTQYF. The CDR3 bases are TGTGCCAGCAGTGTGGAGGGACTAGCGACAGATACGCAGTATTTT.

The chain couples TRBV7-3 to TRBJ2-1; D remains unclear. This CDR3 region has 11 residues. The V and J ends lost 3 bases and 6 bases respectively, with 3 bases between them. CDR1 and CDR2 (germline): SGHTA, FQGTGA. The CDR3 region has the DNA TGTGCCAGCAGCTTCGGCAATGAGCAGTTCTTC. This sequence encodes CASSFGNEQFF. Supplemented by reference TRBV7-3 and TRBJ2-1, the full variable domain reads GAGVSQTPSNKVTEKGKYVELRCDPISGHTALYWYRQSLGQGPEFLIYFQGTGAADDSGLPNDRFFAVRPEGSVSTLKIQRTERGDSAVYLCASSFGNEQFFGPGTRLTVL.

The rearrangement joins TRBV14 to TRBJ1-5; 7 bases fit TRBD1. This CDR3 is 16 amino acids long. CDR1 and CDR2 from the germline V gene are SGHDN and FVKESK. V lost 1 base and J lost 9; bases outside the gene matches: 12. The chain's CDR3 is CASSQVRTGIMRPQHF. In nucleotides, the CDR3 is TGTGCCAGCAGCCAAGTCCGGACAGGTATTATGAGGCCCCAGCATTTT.

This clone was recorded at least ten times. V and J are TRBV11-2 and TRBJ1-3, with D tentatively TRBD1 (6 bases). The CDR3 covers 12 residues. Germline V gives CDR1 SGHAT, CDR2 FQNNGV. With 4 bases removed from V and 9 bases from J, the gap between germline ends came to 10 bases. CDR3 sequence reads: CASSYTGSTIYF. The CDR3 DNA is TGTGCCAGCAGCTACACAGGGAGCACCATATATTTT.

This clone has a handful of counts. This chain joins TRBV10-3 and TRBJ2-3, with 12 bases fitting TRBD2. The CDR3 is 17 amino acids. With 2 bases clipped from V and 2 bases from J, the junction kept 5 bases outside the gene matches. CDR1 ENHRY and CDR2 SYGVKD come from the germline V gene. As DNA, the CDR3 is TGTGCCATCAGTGAGCTGACTAGCGGGAGATTCACAGATACGCAGTATTTT. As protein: CAISELTSGRFTDTQYF.

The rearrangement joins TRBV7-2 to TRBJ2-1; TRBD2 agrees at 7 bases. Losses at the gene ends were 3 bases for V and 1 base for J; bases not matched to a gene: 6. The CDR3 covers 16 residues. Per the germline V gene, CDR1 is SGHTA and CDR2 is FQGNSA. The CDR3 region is CASSLEASGSYNEQFF. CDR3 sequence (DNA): TGTGCCAGCAGCTTGGAGGCTAGCGGATCCTACAATGAGCAGTTCTTC.

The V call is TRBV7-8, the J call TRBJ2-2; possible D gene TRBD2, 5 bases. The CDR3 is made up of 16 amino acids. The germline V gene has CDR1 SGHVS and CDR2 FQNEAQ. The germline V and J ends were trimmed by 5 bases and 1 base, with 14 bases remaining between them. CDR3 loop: CASSPPGLGNTGELFF. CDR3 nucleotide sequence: TGTGCCAGCAGCCCACCGGGATTGGGGAACACCGGGGAGCTGTTTTTT.

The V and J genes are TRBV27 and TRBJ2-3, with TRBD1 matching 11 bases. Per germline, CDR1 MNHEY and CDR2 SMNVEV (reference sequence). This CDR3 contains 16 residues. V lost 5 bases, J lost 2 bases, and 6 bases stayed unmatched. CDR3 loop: CASSPLGQGATDTQYF. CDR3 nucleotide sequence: TGTGCCAGCAGTCCACTCGGACAGGGGGCCACAGATACGCAGTATTTT.

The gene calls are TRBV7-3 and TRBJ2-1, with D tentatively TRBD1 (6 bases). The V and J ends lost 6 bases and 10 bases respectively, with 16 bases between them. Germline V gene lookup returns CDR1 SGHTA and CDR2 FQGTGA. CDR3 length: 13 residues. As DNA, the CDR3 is TGTGCCAGCAGTCCCGTACAGGGTCGGGAGCAGTTCTTC. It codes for CASSPVQGREQFF.

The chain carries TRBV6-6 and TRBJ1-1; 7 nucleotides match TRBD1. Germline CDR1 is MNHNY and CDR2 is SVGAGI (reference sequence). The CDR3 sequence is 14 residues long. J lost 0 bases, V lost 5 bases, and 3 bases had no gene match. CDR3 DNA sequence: TGTGCCAGCAGTCCGACAGGGATGAACACTGAAGCTTTCTTT. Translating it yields CASSPTGMNTEAFF.

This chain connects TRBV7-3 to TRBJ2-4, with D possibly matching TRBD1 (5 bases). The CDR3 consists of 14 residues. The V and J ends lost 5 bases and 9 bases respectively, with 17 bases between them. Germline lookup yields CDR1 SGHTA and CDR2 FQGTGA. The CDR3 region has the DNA TGTGCCAGCAGCCCCGACGCAGGGTTTGGCATTCAGTACTTC. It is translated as CASSPDAGFGIQYF.

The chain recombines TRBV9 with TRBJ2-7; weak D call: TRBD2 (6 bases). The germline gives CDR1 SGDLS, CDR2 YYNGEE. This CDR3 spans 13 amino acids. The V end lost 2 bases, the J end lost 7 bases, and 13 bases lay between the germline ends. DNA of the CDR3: TGTGCCAGCAGCGTTGGGAGGTATGAGGAGCAGTACTTC. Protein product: CASSVGRYEEQYF.

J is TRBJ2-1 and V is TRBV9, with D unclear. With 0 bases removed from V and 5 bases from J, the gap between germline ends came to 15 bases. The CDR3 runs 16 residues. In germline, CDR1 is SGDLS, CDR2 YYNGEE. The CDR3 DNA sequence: TGTGCCAGCAGCGTAGCTACGTTTAGCTACGACAATGAGCAGTTCTTC. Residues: CASSVATFSYDNEQFF.

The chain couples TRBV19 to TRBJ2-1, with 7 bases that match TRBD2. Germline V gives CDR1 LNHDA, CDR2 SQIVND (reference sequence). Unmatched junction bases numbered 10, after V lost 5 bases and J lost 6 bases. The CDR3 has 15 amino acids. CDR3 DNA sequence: TGTGCCAGTAGTTTGGGTGGCGGGAGCGGCAATGAGCAGTTCTTC. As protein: CASSLGGGSGNEQFF.

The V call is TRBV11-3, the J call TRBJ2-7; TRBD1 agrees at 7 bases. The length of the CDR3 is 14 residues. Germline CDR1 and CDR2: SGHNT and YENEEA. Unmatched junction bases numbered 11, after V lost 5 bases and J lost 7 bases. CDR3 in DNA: TGTGCCAGCAGCCCCCCAGGGGGTGGGCTGGAGCAGTACGTC. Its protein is CASSPPGGGLEQYV.

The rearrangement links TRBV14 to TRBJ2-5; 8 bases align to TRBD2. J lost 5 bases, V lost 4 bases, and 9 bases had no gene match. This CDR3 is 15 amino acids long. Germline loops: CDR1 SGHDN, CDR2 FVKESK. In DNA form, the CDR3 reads TGTGCCAGCAGCCGTCGCGGGGGGATCGTGGAGACCCAGTACTTC. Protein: CASSRRGGIVETQYF.

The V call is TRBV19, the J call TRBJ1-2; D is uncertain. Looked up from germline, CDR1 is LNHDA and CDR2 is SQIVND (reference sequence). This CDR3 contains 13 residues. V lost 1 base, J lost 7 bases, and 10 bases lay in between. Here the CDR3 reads CASSIARPFGYTF. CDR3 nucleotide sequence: TGTGCCAGTAGTATAGCCAGGCCCTTTGGCTACACCTTC.

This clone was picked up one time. The CDR3 DNA reads as TGTGCCAGCAGCGTAGGCGGGGTAGCCAAAAACATTCAGTACTTC. Its protein is CASSVGGVAKNIQYF. The rearrangement joins TRBV9 to TRBJ2-4; tentative D call: TRBD2 (6 bases). CDR1 is SGDLS, CDR2 YYNGEE, per germline. The V and J ends lost 0 bases and 0 bases respectively, with 7 bases between them. The CDR3 has 15 amino acids. The whole variable domain, filled in from reference TRBV9 and TRBJ2-4, reads DSGVTQTPKHLITATGQRVTLRCSPRSGDLSVYWYQQSLDQGLQFLIQYYNGEERAKGNILERFSAQQFPDLHSELNLSSLELGDSALYFCASSVGGVAKNIQYFGAGTRLSVL.